Sequencing of this T cell receptor (beta chain) was carried out in a study of blood T cell repertoires in COVID-19. Across the whole study: Researchers got acute and convalescent COVID-19 samples from the United States, Italy and Spain. From T cells, B-cell-depleted T cells, or PBMCs came the material, which was cDNA or gDNA.

Germline CDR1 SGHRS, CDR2 YFSETQ. Germline trimming cut 4 bases from V and 5 bases from J; bases unmatched to any gene: 11. The CDR3 extends over 15 amino acids. In Seattle, patients joined the study during active infection and were tracked longitudinally. In the authors' workflow: By means of reference gene primer amplification, nucleated cell counts were estimated. Assay: immunoSEQ multiplex PCR; the TCRdb copy retains only in-frame clones and omits some. That table furnishes V, J and clone size, whereas the DNA furnished D and trimming. The sample comprises roughly 29,000 clones, 80% to 90% of which are singletons, and more than 25% rests with the top ten.

The clonotype comes from a woman aged 80 or over with COVID-19, enrolled during active disease. The chain recombines TRBV5-1 with TRBJ2-5; 7 bases are a match to TRBD1. Sequencing was carried out using peripheral blood. CDR3 DNA: TGCGCCAGCAGCGGGCAAGACAGGGTTGGGGAGACCCAGTACTTC. Translation: CASSGQDRVGETQYF.